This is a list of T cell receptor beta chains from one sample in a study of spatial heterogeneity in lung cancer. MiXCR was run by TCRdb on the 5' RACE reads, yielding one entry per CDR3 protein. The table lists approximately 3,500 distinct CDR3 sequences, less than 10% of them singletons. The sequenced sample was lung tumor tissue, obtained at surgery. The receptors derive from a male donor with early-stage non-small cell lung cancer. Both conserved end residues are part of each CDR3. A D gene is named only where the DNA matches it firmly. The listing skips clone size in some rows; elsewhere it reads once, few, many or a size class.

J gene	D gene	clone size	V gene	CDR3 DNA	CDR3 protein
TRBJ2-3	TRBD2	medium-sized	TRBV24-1	TGTGCCACCAGTGATTCGGGGGGGCCCGGGGATACGCAGTATTTT	CATSDSGGPGDTQYF
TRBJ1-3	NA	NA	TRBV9	TGTGCCAGCAGCTTGGACAAAGGCTCTGGAAACACCATATATTTT	CASSLDKGSGNTIYF
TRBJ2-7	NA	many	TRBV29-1	TGCAGCGTTGAAGGGGGGCACTACGAGCAGTACTTC	CSVEGGHYEQYF
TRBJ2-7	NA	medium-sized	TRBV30	TGTGCCTGGAGTCTACAGGGCTACGAGCAGTACTTC	CAWSLQGYEQYF
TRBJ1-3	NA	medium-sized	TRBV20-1	TGCAGTGCTAGAAGGCCCGCGGTTAACTCTGGAAACACCATATATTTT	CSARRPAVNSGNTIYF
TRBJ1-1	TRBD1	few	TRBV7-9	TGTGCCAGCAGCTTGGGGACAGGGACCCACGGCACTGAAGCTTTCTTT	CASSLGTGTHGTEAFF
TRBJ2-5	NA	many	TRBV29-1	TGCAGCGTCGAGGCGAAAGAGACCCAGTACTTC	CSVEAKETQYF
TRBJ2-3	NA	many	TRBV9	TGTGCCAGCAGCTCGGCAGGGGACGGCACAGATACGCAGTATTTT	CASSSAGDGTDTQYF
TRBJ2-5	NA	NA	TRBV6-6	TGTGCCAGCAGTTATTCGAGCAAGGAGACCCAGTACTTC	CASSYSSKETQYF
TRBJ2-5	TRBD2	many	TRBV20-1	TGCAGTGCTAGAGACCCGGGAGGGTCGGAGACCCAGTACTTC	CSARDPGGSETQYF
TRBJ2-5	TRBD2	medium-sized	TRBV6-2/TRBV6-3	TGTGCCAGCAGTTCCCTAGCGGGGGCTAAAGAGACCCAGTACTTC	CASSSLAGAKETQYF
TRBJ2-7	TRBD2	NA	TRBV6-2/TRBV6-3	TGTGCCAGCATTCGGGGGGGCAGCATGAACGAGCAGTACTTC	CASIRGGSMNEQYF
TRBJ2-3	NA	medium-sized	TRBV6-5	TGTGCCAGCAGTAACGGACAGAGCACAGATACGCAGTATTTT	CASSNGQSTDTQYF
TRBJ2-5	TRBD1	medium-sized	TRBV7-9	TGTGCCAGCAGCCGGACCGAGACAGGGGCCTTTTCCGAGACCCAGTACTTC	CASSRTETGAFSETQYF
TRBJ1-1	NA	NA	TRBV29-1	TGCAGCGTTCCCAGCCGACCAGCGGGCAACACTGAAGCTTTCTTT	CSVPSRPAGNTEAFF
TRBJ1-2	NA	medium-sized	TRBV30	TGTGCCTGGACCTTGGACAGTGGCGGCTACACCTTC	CAWTLDSGGYTF
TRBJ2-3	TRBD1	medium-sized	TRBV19	TGTGCCAGTAGTACAGGGGGCGAGGTAGGAGATACGCAGTATTTT	CASSTGGEVGDTQYF
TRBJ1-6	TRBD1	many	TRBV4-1	TGCGCCAGCAGCCACCGGACAGGGTGGCATTCACCCCTCCACTTT	CASSHRTGWHSPLHF
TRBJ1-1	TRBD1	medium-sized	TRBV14	TGTGCCAGCAGCCAAGACGGAAAGACAGGGGACACTGAAGCTTTCTTT	CASSQDGKTGDTEAFF
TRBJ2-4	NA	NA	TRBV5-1	TGCGCCAGCAGCTTGGGCAGGGAAGGCATTCAGTACTTC	CASSLGREGIQYF
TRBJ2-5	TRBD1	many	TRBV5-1	TGCGCCAGCAGCCCAAGTGGGACAGGGAAAGAGACCCAGTACTTC	CASSPSGTGKETQYF
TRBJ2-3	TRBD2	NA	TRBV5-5	TGTGCCAGCAGCTCTGGGACTAGCGGAGGCACAGATACGCAGTATTTT	CASSSGTSGGTDTQYF
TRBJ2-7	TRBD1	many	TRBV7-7	TGTGCTAGCAGCCCCGGGACAGGGCGGGGCGAGCAGTACTTC	CASSPGTGRGEQYF
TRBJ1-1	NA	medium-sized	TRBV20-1	TGCAGTGTACCGGGATCGAACACTGAAGCTTTCTTT	CSVPGSNTEAFF
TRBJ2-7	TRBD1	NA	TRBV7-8	TGTGCCAGCCACTCCGGACAGGGAAGGCAGTACTTC	CASHSGQGRQYF
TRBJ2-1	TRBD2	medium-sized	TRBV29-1	TGCAGCGTTGAAGGTAGTAGCGGGGACCACTCCTACAATGAGCAGTTCTTC	CSVEGSSGDHSYNEQFF
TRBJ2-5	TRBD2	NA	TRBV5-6	TGTGCCAGCAGCTTGGGCGGGGGACAAGAGACCCAGTACTTC	CASSLGGGQETQYF
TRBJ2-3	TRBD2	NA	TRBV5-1	TGCGCCAGCAGCTTAGCGGGGGGCACAGATACGCAGTATTTT	CASSLAGGTDTQYF
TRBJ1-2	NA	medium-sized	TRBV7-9	TGTGCCAGCAGCTTAACCACGGGCCGATCTATCTATGGCTACACCTTC	CASSLTTGRSIYGYTF
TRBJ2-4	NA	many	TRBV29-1	TGCAGCGTTGAGAAAGGAACCATTCAGTACTTC	CSVEKGTIQYF
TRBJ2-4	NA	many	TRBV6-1	TGTGCCAGCAGGGCCGAGGGGCGAGCCAAAAACATTCAGTACTTC	CASRAEGRAKNIQYF
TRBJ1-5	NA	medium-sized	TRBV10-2	TGCGCCAGCAGTGAGGGACAGTTACCTCGCAATCAGCCCCAGCATTTT	CASSEGQLPRNQPQHF
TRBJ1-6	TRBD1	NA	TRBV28	TGTGCCAGCAGTTTTCAATCCCCGGGACAGGGGACATCACCCCTCCACTTT	CASSFQSPGQGTSPLHF
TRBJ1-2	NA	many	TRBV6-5	TGTGCCAGCAGTTACCCACATGCCCAGGGTAACTATGGCTACACCTTC	CASSYPHAQGNYGYTF
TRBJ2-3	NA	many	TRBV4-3	TGCGCCAGCAGCCGGGGTTCCGGTAGCACAGATACGCAGTATTTT	CASSRGSGSTDTQYF
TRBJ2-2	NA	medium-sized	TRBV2	TGTGCCAGCAGTGAAGATGGCTTATACACCGGGGAGCTGTTTTTT	CASSEDGLYTGELFF
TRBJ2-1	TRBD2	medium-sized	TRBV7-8	TGTGCCAGCAGCTTAATTAGCGGGGTAACCTACAATGAGCAGTTCTTC	CASSLISGVTYNEQFF
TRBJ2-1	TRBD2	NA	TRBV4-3	TGCGCCAGCAGCCAAGATCCCGGGACTAGCGGGAGAACTCGTGGCGGTGAGCAGTTCTTC	CASSQDPGTSGRTRGGEQFF
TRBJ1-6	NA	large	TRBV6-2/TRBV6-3	TGTGCCAGCAGTACAAGGACACATTCACCCCTCCACTTT	CASSTRTHSPLHF
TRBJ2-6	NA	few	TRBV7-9	TGTGCCAGCAGCTTAGCGGGAGGCTCTGGGGCCAACGTCCTGACTTTC	CASSLAGGSGANVLTF
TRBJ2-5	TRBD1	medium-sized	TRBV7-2	TGTGCCAGCAGCTTAGCTGGGACAGTCCAAGAGACCCAGTACTTC	CASSLAGTVQETQYF
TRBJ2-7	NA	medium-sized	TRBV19	TGTGCCAGTAAAGGGACAAACTCCTACGAGCAGTACTTC	CASKGTNSYEQYF
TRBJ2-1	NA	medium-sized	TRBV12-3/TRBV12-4	TGTGCCAGCACCCCCCGGGCGCTCCGGGGCAATGAGCAGTTCTTC	CASTPRALRGNEQFF
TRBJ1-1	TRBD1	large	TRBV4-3	TGCGCCAGCAGCCTACAACCTCCGGGACAGGGGAACACTGAAGCTTTCTTT	CASSLQPPGQGNTEAFF
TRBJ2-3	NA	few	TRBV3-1	TGTGCCAGCAGCCGGGACGAACCAGATACGCAGTATTTT	CASSRDEPDTQYF
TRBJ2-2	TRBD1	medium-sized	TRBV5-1	TGCGCCAGCAGCGGGACAGGGCTTTCGAACACCGGGGAGCTGTTTTTT	CASSGTGLSNTGELFF
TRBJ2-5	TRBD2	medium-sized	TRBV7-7	TGTGCTAGCAGCTCTACGGTAGCGGGAGGGCGAGAGACCCAGTACTTC	CASSSTVAGGRETQYF
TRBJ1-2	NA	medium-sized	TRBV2	TGTGCCAGCACCCGAGGGCGGAACAGCGAAGACGGCTACACCTTC	CASTRGRNSEDGYTF
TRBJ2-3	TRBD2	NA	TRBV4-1	TGCGCCAGCAGCCAAACTAGCGGGGTAACAGATACGCAGTATTTT	CASSQTSGVTDTQYF
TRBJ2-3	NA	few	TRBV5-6	TGTGCCAGCAGCTCCACCGGGGCTAGCACAGATACGCAGTATTTT	CASSSTGASTDTQYF
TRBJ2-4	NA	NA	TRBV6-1	TGTGCCAGCAGTGAACCAGATACCTTAGCCAAAAACATTCAGTACTTC	CASSEPDTLAKNIQYF
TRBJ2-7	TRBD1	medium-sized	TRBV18	TGTGCCAGCTCACCGTCGACAGGGGGGTCCTACGAGCAGTACTTC	CASSPSTGGSYEQYF
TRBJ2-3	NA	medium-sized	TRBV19	TGTGCCAGTAGTATCTTCTCGGTCGGTACGCAGTATTTT	CASSIFSVGTQYF
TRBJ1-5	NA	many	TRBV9	TGTGCCAGCATCCGCAGGGGCAATCAGCCCCAGCATTTT	CASIRRGNQPQHF
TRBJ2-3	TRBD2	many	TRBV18	TGTGCCAGCTCACCGACCGGGGGGAGCACAGATACGCAGTATTTT	CASSPTGGSTDTQYF